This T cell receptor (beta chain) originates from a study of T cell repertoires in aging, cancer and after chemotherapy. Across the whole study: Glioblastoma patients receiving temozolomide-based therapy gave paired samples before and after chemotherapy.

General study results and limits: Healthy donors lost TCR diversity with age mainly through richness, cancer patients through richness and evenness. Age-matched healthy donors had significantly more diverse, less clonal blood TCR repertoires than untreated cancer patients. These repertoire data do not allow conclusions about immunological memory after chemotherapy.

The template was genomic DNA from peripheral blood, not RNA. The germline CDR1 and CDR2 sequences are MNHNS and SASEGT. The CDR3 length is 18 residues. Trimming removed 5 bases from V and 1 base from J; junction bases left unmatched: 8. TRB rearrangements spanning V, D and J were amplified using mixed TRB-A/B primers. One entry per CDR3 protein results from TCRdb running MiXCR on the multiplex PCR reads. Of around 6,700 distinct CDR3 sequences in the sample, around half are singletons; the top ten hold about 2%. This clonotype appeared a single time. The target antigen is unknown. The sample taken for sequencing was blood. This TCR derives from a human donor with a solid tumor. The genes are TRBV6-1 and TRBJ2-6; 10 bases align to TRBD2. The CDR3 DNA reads TGTGCCAGCAGTTTCCCTAGCGGGGGCGGATCTGGGGCCAACGTCCTGACTTTC. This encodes CASSFPSGGGSGANVLTF.